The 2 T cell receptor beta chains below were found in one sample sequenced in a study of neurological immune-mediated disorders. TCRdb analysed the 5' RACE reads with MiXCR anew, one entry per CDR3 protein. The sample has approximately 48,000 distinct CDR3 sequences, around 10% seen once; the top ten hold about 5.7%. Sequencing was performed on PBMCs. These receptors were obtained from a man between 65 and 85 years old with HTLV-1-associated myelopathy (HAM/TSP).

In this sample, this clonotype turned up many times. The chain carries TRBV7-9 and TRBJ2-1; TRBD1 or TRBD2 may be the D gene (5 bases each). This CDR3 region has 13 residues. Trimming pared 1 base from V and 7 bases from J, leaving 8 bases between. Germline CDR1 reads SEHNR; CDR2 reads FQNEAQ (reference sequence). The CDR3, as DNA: TGTGCCAGCAGCTTAGTGGGGGTGAATGAGCAGTTCTTC. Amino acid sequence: CASSLVGVNEQFF.

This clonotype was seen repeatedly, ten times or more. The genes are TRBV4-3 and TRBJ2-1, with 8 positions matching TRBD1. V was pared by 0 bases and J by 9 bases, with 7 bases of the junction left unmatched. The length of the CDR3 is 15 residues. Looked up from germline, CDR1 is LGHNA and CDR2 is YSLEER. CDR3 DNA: TGCGCCAGCAGCCAAGACCCCTTTACAGGGGGTGAGCAGTTCTTC. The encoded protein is CASSQDPFTGGEQFF.